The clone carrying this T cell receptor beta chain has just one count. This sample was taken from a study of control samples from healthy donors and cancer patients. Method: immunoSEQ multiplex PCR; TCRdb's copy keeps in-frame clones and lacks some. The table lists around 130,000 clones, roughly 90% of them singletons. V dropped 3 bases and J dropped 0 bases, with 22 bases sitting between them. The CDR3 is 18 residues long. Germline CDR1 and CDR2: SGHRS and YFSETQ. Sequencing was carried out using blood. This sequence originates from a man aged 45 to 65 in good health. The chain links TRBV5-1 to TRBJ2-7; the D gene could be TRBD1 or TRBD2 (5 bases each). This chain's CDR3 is CASSSGPGTFGISYEQYF. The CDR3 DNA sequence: TGCGCCAGCAGCTCCGGCCCCGGGACCTTCGGAATCTCCTACGAGCAGTACTTC.